This T cell receptor (beta chain) was captured in a study of human T cells and chemical hapten exposure. Points from the study as a whole: Counts of expanded TCRs (at PT1) showed a positive correlation with patch test score. Relative to control repertoires, expanded TCRs gave rise to significantly more large CDR3 similarity clusters. The number of TCRs over 1 in 1000 frequency stayed unchanged after DPC. The presence of alopecia in the donors means their immune response may differ from healthy people's.

TCRdb processed the RACE reads anew with MiXCR; each CDR3 protein has one entry. The sample yields 85,000 to 100,000 distinct CDR3 sequences, 25% to 35% seen once. Time point meaning: patch test 3, about 24 weeks after DPC sensitization. Treatment of the sample: therapeutic diphenylcyclopropenone sensitization with weekly scalp DPC. Germline lookup yields CDR1 PRHDT and CDR2 FYEKMQ (reference sequence). Trimming cost V 5 bases and J 6 bases; bases outside gene matches: 11. This CDR3 is 17 amino acids long. For this clonotype: Antigen: not known.

The source of this sequence is a man in his forties with alopecia areata. Some clones in this sample may be carry-over from other donors' samples. Specimen: whole blood, collected in connection with sensitization to the hapten diphenylcyclopropenone (DPC). The gene calls are TRBV13 and TRBJ2-7; TRBD2 matches 15 bases. The DNA for the CDR3 is TGTGCCAGCAGCCAACGGACTAGCGGGAGGGGCTACTCCGAGCAGTACTTC. This translates into CASSQRTSGRGYSEQYF.